The subject of this entry is one TCR beta chain. Antigen specificity is unknown. This specimen comes from a study of cytomegalovirus exposure and HLA in healthy donors. Study results and caveats: Earlier analysis found most TCR beta V segments productive about 87% or about 30% of the time.

60 Vbeta and 13 Jbeta primers were used in PCR. The assay was immunoSEQ multiplex PCR, and TCRdb's table has in-frame clones only and misses some. The table has more than 95,000 clones, roughly 81% seen once. V lost 5 bases, J lost 0 bases, and 14 bases lay in between. CDR1 and CDR2 (germline): MGHDK, SYGVNS. The CDR3 is 16 amino acids. This receptor was obtained from a woman aged 25 to 39 in good health and CMV-seronegative. The chain is built from TRBV25-1 and TRBJ1-5; no definite D call. The source material was PBMCs. CDR3 sequence: CASSSLGDDSNQPQHF. CDR3 nucleotides: TGTGCCAGCAGTTCCTTAGGAGACGATAGCAATCAGCCCCAGCATTTT.